What follows are 21 T cell receptor beta chains derived from one specimen sequenced in a study of blood T cell repertoires in COVID-19. Libraries were prepared by immunoSEQ multiplex PCR; TCRdb keeps only in-frame clonotypes and omits some of them. The sample includes about 110,000 clones, about two thirds seen only once; the top ten take about 2%. The sample was peripheral blood. The origin of the receptors is a woman between 40 and 50 years old with acute or convalescent COVID-19.

The chain uses TRBV28 and TRBJ2-6; the D is unclear. CDR3 length: 15 amino acids. Looked up from germline, CDR1 is MDHEN and CDR2 is SYDVKM. V was clipped by 2 bases and J by 0 bases, with 5 bases between them. CDR3 region: CASSLPSSGANVLTF. CDR3 in DNA: TGTGCCAGCAGTTTACCCAGCTCTGGGGCCAACGTCCTGACTTTC.

A single count supports this clone. This chain links TRBV28 with TRBJ1-6; TRBD1 agrees at 9 bases. The germline gives CDR1 MDHEN, CDR2 SYDVKM. Trimming removed 6 bases from V and 8 bases from J; junction bases left unmatched: 8. This CDR3 contains 15 residues. As DNA, the CDR3 is TGTGCCAGCAGAACTCCCGGACAGGGGTATTCACCCCTCCACTTT. As protein: CASRTPGQGYSPLHF.

The CDR3 DNA reads TGTGCCAGTAGTATAGATCTGCTGTGGATCGGGACAGGGAACTCACCCCTCCACTTT. Translation gives CASSIDLLWIGTGNSPLHF. The V call is TRBV19, the J call TRBJ1-6, with 9 bases identical to TRBD1. The V gene's germline CDR1 is LNHDA and CDR2 SQIVND (reference sequence). V was clipped by 0 bases and J by 10 bases; unmatched bases: 16. The CDR3 runs 19 residues.

The chain combines TRBV14 with TRBJ1-6; 7 bases agree with TRBD1. Germline V gives CDR1 SGHDN, CDR2 FVKESK. The CDR3 runs 15 residues. The trim removed 5 bases at V and 7 bases at J, leaving 8 bases unmatched. CDR3 amino acids: CASSKRQGLNSPLHF. The CDR3 DNA sequence: TGTGCCAGCAGCAAAAGACAGGGACTCAATTCACCCCTCCACTTT.

This clone was seen once. The V call is TRBV5-1, the J call TRBJ2-1; 13 nucleotides agree with TRBD2. With 0 bases clipped from V and 5 bases from J, the junction kept 11 bases outside the gene matches. The germline V gene has CDR1 SGHRS and CDR2 YFSETQ. This CDR3 contains 19 residues. CDR3 sequence: CASSLATSGGARIHNEQFF. The CDR3, as DNA: TGCGCCAGCAGCTTGGCTACTAGCGGGGGGGCCCGGATACACAATGAGCAGTTCTTC. The full variable domain, its missing parts supplied by reference TRBV5-1 and TRBJ2-1, is KAGVTQTPRYLIKTRGQQVTLSCSPISGHRSVSWYQQTPGQGLQFLFEYFSETQRNKGNFPGRFSGRQFSNSRSEMNVSTLELGDSALYLCASSLATSGGARIHNEQFFGPGTRLTVL.

The chain employs TRBV4-1 and TRBJ2-5; 9 nucleotides match TRBD1. Per the germline V gene, CDR1 is MGHRA and CDR2 is YSYEKL. Losses at the gene ends were 4 bases for V and 5 bases for J; bases not matched to a gene: 8. The CDR3 extends over 15 amino acids. The CDR3 DNA reads as TGCGCCAGCAGCCGTTCCGGACAGGGGATGGAGACCCAGTACTTC. Translated, it gives CASSRSGQGMETQYF.

This rearrangement joins TRBV11-2 to TRBJ1-6; D remains unclear. Germline CDR1 SGHAT, CDR2 FQNNGV. V was shortened by 1 base and J by 0 bases, with 7 bases between the two germline ends. The CDR3 extends over 16 amino acids. Here the CDR3 reads CASSLGLSSYNSPLHF. The CDR3 nucleotides are TGTGCCAGCAGCTTAGGACTGAGCTCCTATAATTCACCCCTCCACTTT.

This chain uses TRBV6-2 or TRBV6-3 with TRBJ2-3; tentative D call: TRBD1 (6 bases). V was clipped by 5 bases and J by 4 bases, with 13 bases between them. This CDR3 is 14 amino acids long. Germline lookup yields CDR1 MNHEY and CDR2 SVGEGT. The CDR3 coding sequence is TGTGCCAGCAGTAAAAGACAGGATGCAGATACGCAGTATTTT. This sequence encodes CASSKRQDADTQYF.

The chain couples TRBV19 to TRBJ1-2; D is ambiguous. CDR1 and CDR2 from the germline V gene are LNHDA and SQIVND (reference sequence). CDR3 size: 13 residues. V lost 5 bases and J 0 bases, leaving 7 bases between the germline ends. CDR3: CASSSLSNYGYTF. The CDR3 bases are TGTGCCAGTAGTTCCCTCTCTAACTATGGCTACACCTTC.

The chain employs TRBV6-5 and TRBJ2-1; 7 nucleotides line up with TRBD1. V lost 4 bases, J lost 9 bases, and 3 bases stayed unmatched. Germline V lookup: CDR1 MNHEY, CDR2 SVGAGI. The CDR3 has 12 amino acids. The CDR3 loop reads CASSWNRGEQFF. In nucleotides, the CDR3 is TGTGCCAGCAGTTGGAACAGGGGTGAGCAGTTCTTC.

In this sample, this clone turned up a few times. This sample includes further DNA sequences coding for the same CDR3. The gene calls are TRBV5-1 and TRBJ1-3; D ambiguous. V shed 1 base and J shed 2 bases, with 7 bases lying between them. Germline assignment: CDR1 SGHRS and CDR2 YFSETQ. This CDR3 has 14 amino acids. The CDR3 protein is CASSLSGTGNTIYF. CDR3 in DNA: TGCGCCAGCAGCTTGTCAGGAACTGGAAACACCATATATTTT.

This chain connects TRBV18 to TRBJ1-2; 9 nucleotides match TRBD1. The germline CDR1 and CDR2 sequences are KGHSH and LQKENI. Trimming cost V 1 base and J 5 bases; bases outside gene matches: 8. The CDR3 is 16 residues long. In nucleotides, the CDR3 is TGTGCCAGCTCACCACAGGGACAGGGAGGAACTTATGGCTACACCTTC. Translating it yields CASSPQGQGGTYGYTF.

The chain recombines TRBV5-1 with TRBJ1-5, with D perhaps matching TRBD1 (5 bases). The CDR3 spans 15 residues. V lost 0 bases to trimming and J lost 8 bases, with 15 bases between them. CDR1 is SGHRS and CDR2 is YFSETQ in the germline V gene. For the CDR3, the DNA is TGCGCCAGCAGCTTGGGGTCCGGGAGGGACGAGCCCCAGCATTTT. Its protein is CASSLGSGRDEPQHF.

The CDR3 nucleotides are TGCGCCAGCAGCTTGGGAGGGACAAAAGGCGACGAGCAGTACTTC. As protein: CASSLGGTKGDEQYF. The rearrangement uses TRBV5-1 and TRBJ2-7; tentatively, D is TRBD1 (6 bases). The CDR3 has 15 residues. The germline V gene encodes CDR1 SGHRS and CDR2 YFSETQ. Between the trimmed V and J ends, which lost 0 bases and 5 bases, there was a span of 15 bases.

The chain is built from TRBV28 and TRBJ1-2; 7 bases map to TRBD1. This CDR3 is built from 15 residues. Germline V gene sequence: CDR1 MDHEN, CDR2 SYDVKM. V was pared by 7 bases and J by 3 bases, with 11 bases of the junction left unmatched. The CDR3 is CASNDRARSDYGYTF. CDR3 DNA sequence: TGTGCCAGCAACGACAGGGCGCGGTCGGACTATGGCTACACCTTC.

This chain connects TRBV7-8 to TRBJ2-4, with D unclear. The CDR3 loop spans 14 amino acids. CDR1 and CDR2 from the germline V gene are SGHVS and FQNEAQ. V dropped 1 base and J dropped 7 bases, with 11 bases sitting between them. CDR3 amino acids: CASSLVPGGNIQYF. CDR3 bases: TGTGCCAGCAGCTTAGTGCCAGGTGGGAACATTCAGTACTTC.

This clone was observed many times. The V call is TRBV28, the J call TRBJ1-5, with a possible D match to TRBD1 (5 bases). Germline assignment: CDR1 MDHEN and CDR2 SYDVKM. Trimming removed 8 bases at V and 0 bases at J, with 17 bases between. The CDR3 extends over 16 amino acids. As DNA, the CDR3 is TGTGCCAGCTCATTAACAGGTACCTATAGCAATCAGCCCCAGCATTTT. It is translated as CASSLTGTYSNQPQHF. The full variable domain, its missing parts supplied by reference TRBV28 and TRBJ1-5, is DVKVTQSSRYLVKRTGEKVFLECVQDMDHENMFWYRQDPGLGLRLIYFSYDVKMKEKGDIPEGYSVSREKKERFSLILESASTNQTSMYLCASSLTGTYSNQPQHFGDGTRLSIL.

The chain is built from TRBV19 and TRBJ2-2; TRBD1 might be the D (5 bases). This CDR3 spans 14 amino acids. Germline assignment: CDR1 LNHDA and CDR2 SQIVND (reference sequence). V lost 1 base, J lost 4 bases, and 7 bases lay in between. DNA of the CDR3: TGTGCCAGTAGTATAGGACAGATCACCGGGGAGCTGTTTTTT. Encoded protein: CASSIGQITGELFF.

The chain carries TRBV19 and TRBJ2-3, with D hard to call. This CDR3 is built from 14 residues. Per the germline V gene, CDR1 is LNHDA and CDR2 is SQIVND (reference sequence). Trimming left V 3 bases short and J 8 bases short, with 15 bases between. DNA of the CDR3: TGTGCCAGTAGTATCTCCGACTCGCGAGGTACGCAGTATTTT. As protein: CASSISDSRGTQYF.

The V gene is TRBV14, the J gene TRBJ2-3; 10 nucleotides line up with TRBD2. The CDR3 length is 15 residues. Germline V CDR1 and CDR2: SGHDN, FVKESK. V trimming: 5 bases; J trimming: 5 bases; junction bases outside the gene matches: 7. The CDR3: CASSILAGAGDTQYF. The CDR3 DNA reads TGTGCCAGCAGCATCCTAGCGGGGGCTGGAGATACGCAGTATTTT.

The chain has TRBV11-2 and TRBJ1-4, with TRBD1 as a possible D gene (5 bases). V shed 5 bases and J shed 11 bases, with 18 bases lying between them. This CDR3 region has 14 residues. Germline loops: CDR1 SGHAT, CDR2 FQNNGV. The CDR3 reads CASSPGLRGGKLFF. In DNA, the CDR3 is TGTGCCAGCAGCCCCGGGCTACGGGGGGGGAAACTGTTTTTT.